This T cell receptor beta chain emerged from a study of cytomegalovirus exposure and HLA in healthy donors. Study-wide results and limits: The tendency of first-cohort TCR clusters to co-occur in the roughly 120 validation repertoires was identified by a subsequent analysis. Confirmation in vitro established that a few CMV-associated chains were specific for CMV antigens.

Using immunoSEQ multiplex PCR, the repertoire was profiled, and TCRdb retains in-frame clones only, with some absent. Of approximately 170,000 clones in the sample, less than 85% were seen once. Remarks on this clone: Antigen specificity is unknown. A read error may produce the germline difference seen at one junction end.

CDR1 is MNHNS, CDR2 SASEGT, per germline. The CDR3 is 14 amino acids. The chain has TRBV6-1 and TRBJ1-4; TRBD1 might be the D (5 bases). Sample: PBMCs. This TCR was recovered from a man younger than 35 in good health and CMV-seropositive. CDR3 loop: CASSEDSSNEKLFF. The CDR3 nucleotides are TGTGCCAGCAGCGAAGACAGTTCTAATGAAAAACTGTTTTTT.